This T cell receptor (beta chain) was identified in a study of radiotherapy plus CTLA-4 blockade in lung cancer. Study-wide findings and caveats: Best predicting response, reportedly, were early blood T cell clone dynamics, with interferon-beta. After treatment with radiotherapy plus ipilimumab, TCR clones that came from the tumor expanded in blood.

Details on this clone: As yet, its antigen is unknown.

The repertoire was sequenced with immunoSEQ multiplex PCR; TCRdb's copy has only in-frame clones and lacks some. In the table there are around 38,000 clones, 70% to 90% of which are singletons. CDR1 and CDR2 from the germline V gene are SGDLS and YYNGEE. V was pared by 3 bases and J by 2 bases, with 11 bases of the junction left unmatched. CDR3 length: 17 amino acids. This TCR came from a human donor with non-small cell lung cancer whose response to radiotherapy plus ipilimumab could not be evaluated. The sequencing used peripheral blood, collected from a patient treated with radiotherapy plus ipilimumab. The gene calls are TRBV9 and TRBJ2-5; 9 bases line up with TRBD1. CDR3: CASSEGTGKLVQETQYF. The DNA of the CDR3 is TGTGCCAGCAGCGAGGGGACAGGGAAACTAGTACAAGAGACCCAGTACTTC.